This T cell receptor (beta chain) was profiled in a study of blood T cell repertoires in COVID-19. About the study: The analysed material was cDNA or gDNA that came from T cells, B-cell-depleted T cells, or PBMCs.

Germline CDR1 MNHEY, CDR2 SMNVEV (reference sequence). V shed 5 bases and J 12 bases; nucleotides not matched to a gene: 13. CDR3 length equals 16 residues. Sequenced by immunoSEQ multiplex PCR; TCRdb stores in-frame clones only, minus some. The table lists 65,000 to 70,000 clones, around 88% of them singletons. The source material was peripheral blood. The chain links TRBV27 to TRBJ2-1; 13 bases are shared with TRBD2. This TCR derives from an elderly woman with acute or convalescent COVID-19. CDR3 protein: CASSTRTSGRAVWQFF. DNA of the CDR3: TGTGCCAGCAGTACACGAACTAGCGGGAGGGCCGTTTGGCAGTTCTTC.